The next 11 T cell receptor beta chains were all read from a single sample in a study of OX40 agonist ivuxolimab in advanced cancers. The assay was immunoSEQ multiplex PCR, and TCRdb's table has in-frame clones only and misses some. This sample has over 65,000 clones; 65% to 90% occur once, and the top ten carry just under 2%. The sequenced sample was CD4+ or CD8+ T cells sorted from blood, obtained in a trial of the OX40 agonist ivuxolimab. The receptor source for this set is an adult with an advanced solid tumor such as melanoma, head and neck, liver or kidney cancer.

This sequence joins TRBV28 and TRBJ2-2; 8 nucleotides match TRBD1. Germline V gene sequence: CDR1 MDHEN, CDR2 SYDVKM. This CDR3 has 14 residues. V lost 6 bases, J lost 3 bases, and 3 bases stayed unmatched. The DNA for the CDR3 is TGTGCCAGCAGAGACAGGGGTGACACCGGGGAGCTGTTTTTT. Protein sequence: CASRDRGDTGELFF.

The chain uses TRBV5-1 and TRBJ1-3; a weak D match, TRBD1 (6 bases). Germline CDR1 reads SGHRS; CDR2 reads YFSETQ. The CDR3 runs 14 residues. V gave up 1 base and J gave up 3 bases, with 8 bases separating them. The CDR3 spells CASSLTGFGNTIYF. The CDR3 DNA sequence: TGCGCCAGCAGCTTGACAGGGTTTGGAAACACCATATATTTT.

The chain joins TRBV9 to TRBJ2-3; perhaps TRBD2 as D (6 bases). CDR3 length: 18 amino acids. Trimming took off 0 bases at V and 4 bases at J, with 21 bases between the two ends. The germline gives CDR1 SGDLS, CDR2 YYNGEE. The CDR3 region has the DNA TGTGCCAGCAGCGTAGAAGCTGGGGGGTGGAGGACTCCAGATACGCAGTATTTT. This translates into CASSVEAGGWRTPDTQYF. Together with reference TRBV9 and TRBJ2-3, the CDR3 gives the full variable domain: DSGVTQTPKHLITATGQRVTLRCSPRSGDLSVYWYQQSLDQGLQFLIQYYNGEERAKGNILERFSAQQFPDLHSELNLSSLELGDSALYFCASSVEAGGWRTPDTQYFGPGTRLTVL.

This clone showed up just once. V usage is TRBV28 and J usage is TRBJ1-1, with D unresolved. Trimming shortened V by 10 bases and J by 7 bases, and 16 bases separated the two germline ends. The CDR3 runs 12 residues. CDR1 is MDHEN, CDR2 SYDVKM, per germline. CDR3 nucleotides: TGTGCCATCCAAGGAGGGTGGGATGAAGCTTTCTTT. It is translated as CAIQGGWDEAFF.

The chain couples TRBV5-1 to TRBJ2-3; the D is unclear. The length of the CDR3 is 13 residues. Trimming removed 7 bases at V and 3 bases at J, with 12 bases between. Germline V lookup: CDR1 SGHRS, CDR2 YFSETQ. CDR3 in amino acids: CASGPVSTDTQYF. For the CDR3, the DNA is TGCGCCAGCGGCCCCGTTAGTACAGATACGCAGTATTTT.

This chain links TRBV19 with TRBJ2-3; maybe TRBD1 (6 bases). Germline V gene lookup returns CDR1 LNHDA and CDR2 SQIVND (reference sequence). Trimming removed 5 bases at V and 4 bases at J, with 19 bases between. The CDR3 extends over 16 amino acids. The CDR3 DNA sequence: TGTGCCAGTAGTCCGATGGGGTACAGGGAATCAGATACGCAGTATTTT. It codes for CASSPMGYRESDTQYF.

The chain recombines TRBV6-5 with TRBJ2-1, with TRBD1 matching 11 bases. The V segment lost 2 bases and the J segment 6 bases; nucleotides outside the gene matches: 3. CDR1 and CDR2 (germline): MNHEY, SVGAGI. This CDR3 contains 15 residues. CDR3 in DNA: TGTGCCAGCAGTTACGGGACAGGGGGTTTCAATGAGCAGTTCTTC. Its protein is CASSYGTGGFNEQFF.

This chain connects TRBV11-3 to TRBJ2-2; D gene unclear. V was shortened by 3 bases and J by 6 bases, with 14 bases between the two germline ends. Germline loops: CDR1 SGHNT, CDR2 YENEEA. This CDR3 spans 15 amino acids. CDR3 bases: TGTGCCAGCAGCTTTATTATGGCCACCGCCGGGGAGCTGTTTTTT. It codes for CASSFIMATAGELFF.

The gene calls are TRBV6-5 and TRBJ1-3; D not resolved. Looked up from germline, CDR1 is MNHEY and CDR2 is SVGAGI. The CDR3 has 16 amino acids. The germline V and J ends were trimmed by 0 bases and 0 bases, with 9 bases remaining between them. CDR3 sequence: CASSYSLTNSGNTIYF. The CDR3 DNA reads TGTGCCAGCAGTTACTCCCTGACCAACTCTGGAAACACCATATATTTT.

The chain is built from TRBV30 and TRBJ1-2; no firm D call. Trimming left V 4 bases short and J 4 bases short, with 16 bases between. Per germline, CDR1 GTSNPN and CDR2 SVGIG (reference sequence). This CDR3 comprises 14 residues. Written as DNA, the CDR3 is TGTGCCTGGACCCCGGACCCTACTTTCTATGGCTACACCTTC. This gives the protein CAWTPDPTFYGYTF.

The chain recombines TRBV19 with TRBJ2-7; D is possibly TRBD1 (6 bases). Germline V gene lookup returns CDR1 LNHDA and CDR2 SQIVND (reference sequence). The CDR3 has 13 residues. V lost 6 bases, J lost 2 bases, and 11 bases lay in between. The CDR3 bases are TGTGCCAGTAGAGAACAGGGTACCTACGAGCAGTACTTC. Translating gives CASREQGTYEQYF. The full variable domain, its missing parts supplied by reference TRBV19 and TRBJ2-7, is DGGITQSPKYLFRKEGQNVTLSCEQNLNHDAMYWYRQDPGQGLRLIYYSQIVNDFQKGDIAEGYSVSREKKESFPLTVTSAQKNPTAFYLCASREQGTYEQYFGPGTRLTVT.